Sequencing of this T cell receptor (beta chain) was carried out in a study of control samples from healthy donors and cancer patients. Trimming stripped 0 bases from V and 4 bases from J, with 9 bases between. This CDR3 has 14 amino acids. The germline CDR1 and CDR2 sequences are LNHDA and SQIVND (reference sequence). Only in-frame clones appear in the TCRdb table, and some are missing; sequencing was by immunoSEQ multiplex PCR. This sample has approximately 89,000 clones; about 89% occur once, and the top ten carry under 25%. J is TRBJ2-5 and V is TRBV19; D may be TRBD1 or TRBD2 (5 bases each). The receptor was derived from a young man in good health. The sample comprised blood. The CDR3 loop is CASSIEGDGETQYF. DNA of the CDR3: TGTGCCAGTAGTATAGAGGGGGACGGAGAGACCCAGTACTTC.